One and the same sample provided the 20 T cell receptor beta chains below, sequenced in a study of T-cell memory formation after mild COVID-19. TCRdb fed the 5' RACE reads into MiXCR, producing one record per CDR3 protein. The sample includes about 360,000 distinct CDR3 sequences, around 15% seen only once; the top ten take 22%. Sequencing was done on a sample of PBMCs or a T cell subset sorted from them (not recorded which). The source is a man younger than 35 who had mild COVID-19 (a few samples of this study predate the infection). Cell type and time point are not known.

The chain combines TRBV20-1 with TRBJ2-7; 12 bases line up with TRBD2. Germline CDR1 reads DFQATT; CDR2 reads SNEGSKA (reference sequence). This CDR3 region has 14 residues. After removal of 3 bases from V and 4 bases from J, the junction contained 4 bases not matched to a gene. The CDR3 DNA reads as TGCAGTGCTAGTCTAGCGGGGGGGCGATACGAGCAGTACGTC. This translates into CSASLAGGRYEQYV.

This clonotype was recorded many times. This chain joins TRBV27 and TRBJ1-1; 11 bases map to TRBD1. Germline CDR1 reads MNHEY; CDR2 reads SMNVEV (reference sequence). The CDR3 contains 15 residues. Trimming removed 5 bases from V and 1 base from J; junction bases left unmatched: 3. Here the CDR3 DNA reads TGTGCCAGCAGTGCCGGGACAGGGGGGAACACTGAAGCTTTCTTT. Translated, it gives CASSAGTGGNTEAFF.

The rearrangement joins TRBV6-5 to TRBJ1-5; D is unresolved. V was clipped by 0 bases and J by 2 bases, with 8 bases between them. The CDR3 extends over 15 amino acids. In germline, CDR1 is MNHEY, CDR2 SVGAGI. The CDR3 DNA is TGTGCCAGCAGTTACTCAGGGAGGGGCAATCAGCCCCAGCATTTT. This translates into CASSYSGRGNQPQHF.

This clonotype was detected only a few times. The rearrangement uses TRBV10-3 and TRBJ2-1; tentative D call: TRBD1 (6 bases). The CDR3 has 14 amino acids. The germline gives CDR1 ENHRY, CDR2 SYGVKD. Trimming took 2 bases from V and 3 from J, leaving 8 bases between them. The chain's CDR3 is CAISEGQYYNEQFF. For the CDR3, the DNA is TGTGCCATCAGTGAGGGACAGTACTACAATGAGCAGTTCTTC.

This clonotype was counted at least ten times. The rearrangement joins TRBV10-1 to TRBJ2-7; D may match TRBD1 or TRBD2 (5 bases each). There are 13 residues in the CDR3. The germline gives CDR1 WNHNN, CDR2 SYGVQD (reference sequence). The ends were cut back, 6 bases at V and 4 bases at J, with 13 bases in the middle. The CDR3 reads CASSPGPIYEQYF. The CDR3 DNA follows: TGCGCCAGCAGCCCGGGACCTATTTACGAGCAGTACTTC.

The table lists this clonotype with a few counts. The V call is TRBV20-1, the J call TRBJ1-3; D remains ambiguous. The germline V and J ends were trimmed by 1 base and 0 bases, with 16 bases remaining between them. The CDR3 loop spans 17 amino acids. Germline values: CDR1 DFQATT, CDR2 SNEGSKA (reference sequence). CDR3 bases: TGCAGTGCTAGAGCGAAACGGACGGCTAGCTCTGGAAACACCATATATTTT. Protein product: CSARAKRTASSGNTIYF.

In this sample, this clonotype turned up a few times. The V and J genes are TRBV5-1 and TRBJ2-5; perhaps TRBD1 as D (6 bases). Trimming took 4 bases from V and 4 from J, leaving 17 bases between them. The germline V gene encodes CDR1 SGHRS and CDR2 YFSETQ. The CDR3 contains 15 residues. CDR3 in amino acids: CASSPGTNTGETQYF. The CDR3 DNA reads TGCGCCAGCAGCCCCGGGACAAATACGGGAGAGACCCAGTACTTC.

This clonotype was recorded a few times. The V and J genes are TRBV7-8 and TRBJ1-1; D is uncertain. Per the germline V gene, CDR1 is SGHVS and CDR2 is FQNEAQ. This CDR3 region has 12 residues. Trimming shortened V by 2 bases and J by 6 bases, and 7 bases separated the two germline ends. The CDR3: CASSLSAAEAFF. CDR3 sequence (DNA): TGTGCCAGCAGCTTAAGTGCGGCTGAAGCTTTCTTT.

V and J are TRBV7-2 and TRBJ2-4; 10 nucleotides agree with TRBD2. Germline-derived CDR1 and CDR2 are SGHTA and FQGNSA. CDR3 length: 18 amino acids. V shed 0 bases and J 6 bases; nucleotides not matched to a gene: 11. In nucleotides, the CDR3 is TGTGCCAGCAGCTTAGCGCTCAGCGGGGGGGCCTTCGGAAACATTCAGTACTTC. Translation gives CASSLALSGGAFGNIQYF. The full variable domain, in which reference TRBV7-2 and TRBJ2-4 provide the parts outside the CDR3, is GAGVSQSPSNKVTEKGKDVELRCDPISGHTALYWYRQSLGQGLEFLIYFQGNSAPDKSGLPSDRFSAERTGGSVSTLTIQRTQQEDSAVYLCASSLALSGGAFGNIQYFGAGTRLSVL.

The rearrangement links TRBV7-7 to TRBJ2-5, with TRBD2 as a possible D gene (5 bases). Per germline, CDR1 SSHAT and CDR2 FNYEAQ (reference sequence). The CDR3 spans 14 residues. V lost 5 bases to trimming and J lost 5 bases, with 15 bases between them. CDR3 coding DNA: TGTGCCAGCAGCAAGCGGACCACCGGGGAGACCCAGTACTTC. Translating it yields CASSKRTTGETQYF.

The chain joins TRBV9 to TRBJ2-1, with TRBD2 matching over 7 bases. The V gene's germline CDR1 is SGDLS and CDR2 YYNGEE. J lost 9 bases, V lost 2 bases, and 11 bases had no gene match. CDR3 length: 15 residues. CDR3 region: CASSVEERGSSEQFF. The CDR3 region has the DNA TGTGCCAGCAGCGTGGAGGAGCGGGGTTCTAGTGAGCAGTTCTTC.

The rearrangement links TRBV2 to TRBJ2-3; no reliable D call. CDR1 and CDR2 from the germline V gene are SNHLY and FYNNEI. The germline V and J ends were trimmed by 1 base and 4 bases, with 18 bases remaining between them. The CDR3 consists of 17 residues. The CDR3, as DNA: TGTGCCAGCAGTGAAGGCCCCCCGACGGCGACCGCAGATACGCAGTATTTT. This translates into CASSEGPPTATADTQYF. Full variable domain (rest looked up from reference TRBV2 and TRBJ2-3): EPEVTQTPSHQVTQMGQEVILRCVPISNHLYFYWYRQILGQKVEFLVSFYNNEISEKSEIFDDQFSVERPDGSNFTLKIRSTKLEDSAMYFCASSEGPPTATADTQYFGPGTRLTVL.

J is TRBJ2-3 and V is TRBV20-1, with 9 bases lining up with TRBD1. This CDR3 comprises 13 residues. The V gene's germline CDR1 is DFQATT and CDR2 SNEGSKA (reference sequence). J lost 6 bases, V lost 6 bases, and 7 bases had no gene match. CDR3 protein: CSAAQGAPDTQYF. In DNA, the CDR3 is TGCAGTGCCGCACAGGGGGCCCCCGATACGCAGTATTTT.

This clonotype was observed a few times. J is TRBJ1-3 and V is TRBV3-1, with D perhaps matching TRBD1 (5 bases). Germline CDR1 LGHDT, CDR2 YNNKEL (reference sequence). The CDR3 is 15 amino acids. V lost 0 bases and J 0 bases, leaving 6 bases between the germline ends. The CDR3 sequence is CASSQEGLSGNTIYF. The CDR3 DNA reads TGTGCCAGCAGCCAAGAGGGACTCTCTGGAAACACCATATATTTT. The full variable domain, with the rest looked up from reference TRBV3-1 and TRBJ1-3, is DTAVSQTPKYLVTQMGNDKSIKCEQNLGHDTMYWYKQDSKKFLKIMFSYNNKELIINETVPNRFSPKSPDKAHLNLHINSLELGDSAVYFCASSQEGLSGNTIYFGEGSWLTVV.

The chain links TRBV24-1 to TRBJ2-1; D is possibly TRBD1 (5 bases). From germline, CDR1 is KGHDR and CDR2 SFDVKD. Trimming removed 1 base at V and 7 bases at J, with 13 bases between. The CDR3 has 15 residues. The CDR3 DNA reads TGTGCCACCAGTGATTTAGGTGTCAGGGTGAATGAGCAGTTCTTC. Translating it yields CATSDLGVRVNEQFF.

In this sample, this clonotype turned up a few times. The genes are TRBV19 and TRBJ2-2; D uncertain. Trimming took off 7 bases at V and 3 bases at J, with 15 bases between the two ends. CDR1 and CDR2 (germline): LNHDA, SQIVND (reference sequence). This CDR3 comprises 15 residues. The CDR3 protein is CASNSLTYHTGELFF. The CDR3 DNA is TGTGCCAGTAACTCCCTGACATACCACACCGGGGAGCTGTTTTTT.

CDR3 DNA: TGTGCCAGCAGGCTTGGACTAGGGACTTACAATGAGCAGTTCTTC. It yields the protein CASRLGLGTYNEQFF. The rearrangement links TRBV3-1 to TRBJ2-1; 7 positions match TRBD2. The CDR3 has 15 residues. Looked up from germline, CDR1 is LGHDT and CDR2 is YNNKEL (reference sequence). J lost 4 bases, V lost 6 bases, and 9 bases had no gene match.

V gene TRBV6-2 or TRBV6-3 combines with J gene TRBJ1-6; no firm D call. This CDR3 contains 12 residues. Trimming removed 4 bases at V and 7 bases at J, with 5 bases between. Germline V gene data show CDR1 as MNHEY and CDR2 as SVGEGT. CDR3 protein: CASSFANSPLHF. As DNA, the CDR3 is TGTGCCAGCAGTTTCGCCAATTCACCCCTCCACTTT.

The table lists this clonotype with a few counts. This rearrangement joins TRBV7-9 to TRBJ1-4, with D unclear. Germline CDR1 and CDR2: SEHNR and FQNEAQ (reference sequence). Between the trimmed V and J ends, which lost 6 bases and 10 bases, there was a span of 15 bases. The length of the CDR3 is 13 residues. The CDR3 loop reads CASSSSPGLKLFF. CDR3 in DNA: TGTGCCAGCAGTTCTTCTCCTGGCCTAAAACTGTTTTTT. Together with reference TRBV7-9 and TRBJ1-4, the CDR3 gives the full variable domain: DTGVSQNPRHKITKRGQNVTFRCDPISEHNRLYWYRQTLGQGPEFLTYFQNEAQLEKSRLLSDRFSAERPKGSFSTLEIQRTEQGDSAMYLCASSSSPGLKLFFGSGTQLSVL.

The chain uses TRBV6-1 and TRBJ2-3; D remains ambiguous. The CDR3 extends over 16 amino acids. V dropped 0 bases and J dropped 4 bases, with 14 bases sitting between them. Germline V gene data show CDR1 as MNHNS and CDR2 as SASEGT. CDR3: CASSEAGFPGADTQYF. CDR3 DNA: TGTGCCAGCAGTGAAGCGGGGTTTCCTGGTGCAGATACGCAGTATTTT.